Reported below is one T cell receptor (beta chain). Either two negative PCRs, clearance, or symptom resolution qualified Cohort 3 donors as recovered. Trimming left V 3 bases short and J 2 bases short, with 11 bases between. The germline CDR1 and CDR2 sequences are SGDLS and YYNGEE. The CDR3 length is 14 residues. Here immunoSEQ multiplex PCR was the method, and the copy in TCRdb shows in-frame clones only, minus some. This table holds fewer than 400,000 clones, under 90% found once. These data belong to a study of blood T cell repertoires in COVID-19. The sequencing input was PBMCs or T cells enriched from blood (not recorded which). The J gene is TRBJ2-5, the V gene TRBV9, with D maybe TRBD2 (6 bases). This clonotype was obtained from a man aged 60-69 years who had recovered from COVID-19. The CDR3 is CASSGGLGQETQYF. CDR3 in DNA: TGTGCCAGCAGCGGGGGACTCGGACAAGAGACCCAGTACTTC.